This TCR beta chain was captured by sequencing in a study of cytomegalovirus exposure and HLA in healthy donors. The overall study: Earlier findings included approximately 120 million unique TCR beta sequences obtained from 150 million to 200 million T cells. Study findings and constraints: As immune exposure information, only CMV serostatus was available. In a later analysis, TCR beta V- and J-gene trimming showed a link to a missense DCLRE1C variant. An ancestry cluster, one associated with Asian ancestry, reportedly showed fewer N-insertions than the 666-donor mean in a later analysis.

A remark on this clone: Its target is unknown.

Researchers ran the PCR with 60 Vbeta and 13 Jbeta primers. The repertoire was sequenced with immunoSEQ multiplex PCR; TCRdb's copy has only in-frame clones and lacks some. In the table there are about 100,000 clones, about 75% of which are singletons. Sequencing was carried out using PBMCs. The receptor was isolated from a woman between 18 and 30 years old in good health and CMV-seropositive.

The CDR3 sequence is CASSSTPVGTEAFF. The DNA for the CDR3 is TGCGCCAGCAGCTCCACTCCTGTGGGCACGGAAGCTTTCTTT. V is TRBV5-1 and J is TRBJ1-1; D uncertain. Germline CDR1 is SGHRS and CDR2 is YFSETQ. Trimming stripped 3 bases from V and 8 bases from J, with 17 bases between. The CDR3 length is 14 residues.